These 19 T cell receptor beta chains originate from one sample sequenced in a study of CD8 T cells in Susac syndrome. RNA amounts of roughly 0.5 to 1 ug underwent reverse transcription with random hexamers. TCRdb passed the immunoSEQ multiplex PCR reads through MiXCR, listing each CDR3 protein once. The sample has roughly 200,000 distinct CDR3 sequences, over 90% seen once. The specimen was CD4+ T cells from PBMCs. These receptors were collected from a human donor with Susac syndrome.

The chain is built from TRBV10-2 and TRBJ1-1; no definite D call. V lost 8 bases to trimming and J lost 1 base, with 11 bases between them. Germline CDR1 and CDR2: WSHSY and SAAADI. There are 13 residues in the CDR3. CDR3 amino acids: CASGISTNTEAFF. The CDR3 coding sequence is TGCGCCAGCGGAATTTCCACGAACACTGAAGCTTTCTTT.

This rearrangement joins TRBV7-2 to TRBJ1-3; D may be TRBD1 (6 bases). The germline gives CDR1 SGHTA, CDR2 FQGNSA. Trimming took 5 bases from V and 3 from J, leaving 14 bases between them. The CDR3 runs to 15 residues. The CDR3 spells CASSQQGRVGNTIYF. CDR3 sequence (DNA): TGTGCCAGCAGCCAACAGGGCAGGGTTGGAAACACCATATATTTT.

The chain carries TRBV29-1 and TRBJ2-5; D gene uncertain. CDR1 and CDR2 from the germline V gene are SQVTM and ANQGSEA. The CDR3 length is 13 residues. V dropped 4 bases and J dropped 4 bases, with 13 bases sitting between them. The CDR3 DNA follows: TGCAGCGTTGCTGTTCCGGGCTCAGAGACCCAGTACTTC. This sequence encodes CSVAVPGSETQYF.

This clonotype was detected only once. The J gene is TRBJ2-1, the V gene TRBV14, with 12 positions matching TRBD2. Germline loops: CDR1 SGHDN, CDR2 FVKESK. This CDR3 comprises 15 residues. Unmatched junction bases numbered 3, after V lost 1 base and J lost 8 bases. The CDR3 nucleotides read TGTGCCAGCAGCCAAGGACTAGCGGGAGCGGATGAGCAGTTCTTC. Amino acid sequence: CASSQGLAGADEQFF.

The rearrangement joins TRBV28 to TRBJ2-7; D is possibly TRBD1 or TRBD2 (6 bases each). V lost 5 bases, J lost 5 bases, and 16 bases lay in between. The germline V gene encodes CDR1 MDHEN and CDR2 SYDVKM. CDR3 length equals 14 residues. CDR3 DNA: TGTGCCAGCAGTCCCGGGGGCGATCTCAACGAGCAGTACTTC. It translates to CASSPGGDLNEQYF.

This sequence joins TRBV7-8 and TRBJ2-7, with TRBD2 matching 10 bases. V lost 8 bases, J lost 0 bases, and 4 bases stayed unmatched. Germline V gene sequence: CDR1 SGHVS, CDR2 FQNEAQ. The CDR3 is made up of 14 amino acids. DNA of the CDR3: TGTGCCAGCTGCCAGCGGGAGGGCTCCTACGAGCAGTACTTC. This sequence encodes CASCQREGSYEQYF.

The chain uses TRBV28 and TRBJ2-3; possibly TRBD1 for D (5 bases). Trimming left V 2 bases short and J 4 bases short, with 16 bases between. Looked up from germline, CDR1 is MDHEN and CDR2 is SYDVKM. The CDR3 length is 16 residues. This chain's CDR3 is CASSLPGMAPPDTQYF. The CDR3 DNA follows: TGTGCCAGCAGTTTACCAGGGATGGCCCCCCCAGATACGCAGTATTTT. Drawing the rest from reference TRBV28 and TRBJ2-3, the complete variable domain is DVKVTQSSRYLVKRTGEKVFLECVQDMDHENMFWYRQDPGLGLRLIYFSYDVKMKEKGDIPEGYSVSREKKERFSLILESASTNQTSMYLCASSLPGMAPPDTQYFGPGTRLTVL.

This clonotype was observed a single time. The chain is built from TRBV2 and TRBJ2-1, with 8 bases aligning to TRBD1. The germline V gene encodes CDR1 SNHLY and CDR2 FYNNEI. V dropped 7 bases and J dropped 5; count of bases not matched to a gene: 13. The CDR3 loop spans 16 amino acids. Here the CDR3 reads CASKRSPGQGNNEQFF. The CDR3 DNA follows: TGTGCCAGCAAAAGATCCCCTGGACAGGGAAACAATGAGCAGTTCTTC.

V usage is TRBV18 and J usage is TRBJ1-2; D not resolved. Germline V gene lookup returns CDR1 KGHSH and CDR2 LQKENI. This CDR3 is 16 amino acids long. V dropped 3 bases and J dropped 0 bases, with 14 bases sitting between them. The CDR3 bases are TGTGCCAGCTCACCCCCGGCAGCGCCTGCTAACTATGGCTACACCTTC. This translates into CASSPPAAPANYGYTF.

This clonotype was seen just once. This chain links TRBV20-1 with TRBJ2-1; TRBD2 agrees at 10 bases. V shed 2 bases, J shed 5 bases, and the junction held 3 bases outside the gene matches. CDR1 is DFQATT, CDR2 SNEGSKA, per germline (reference sequence). The CDR3 totals 14 residues. The CDR3 protein is CSARLAGVNNEQFF. CDR3 bases: TGCAGTGCTAGACTAGCGGGAGTCAACAATGAGCAGTTCTTC.

The chain employs TRBV20-1 and TRBJ2-1; TRBD2 aligns across 10 bases. V gave up 1 base and J gave up 4 bases; unmatched junction bases: 1. This CDR3 has 14 amino acids. Germline CDR1 DFQATT, CDR2 SNEGSKA (reference sequence). The CDR3 reads CSARGTSGYNEQFF. The CDR3 nucleotides are TGCAGTGCTAGAGGGACTAGCGGTTACAATGAGCAGTTCTTC.

This chain uses TRBV20-1 with TRBJ2-7, with TRBD2 matching over 8 bases. V shed 6 bases, J shed 1 base, and the junction held 8 bases outside the gene matches. Germline lookup yields CDR1 DFQATT and CDR2 SNEGSKA (reference sequence). The CDR3 extends over 14 amino acids. The CDR3 DNA is TGCAGTGCAAATCGGGCGGGGGGATCCTACGAGCAGTACTTC. As protein: CSANRAGGSYEQYF.

The V gene is TRBV6-5, the J gene TRBJ1-1; D unclear. The ends were cut back, 3 bases at V and 3 bases at J, with 8 bases in the middle. The CDR3 sequence is 13 residues long. Per the germline V gene, CDR1 is MNHEY and CDR2 is SVGAGI. Here the CDR3 reads CASSYGGDTEAFF. Here the CDR3 DNA reads TGTGCCAGCAGTTATGGAGGTGACACTGAAGCTTTCTTT.

V gene TRBV6-2 or TRBV6-3 combines with J gene TRBJ2-5, with D uncertain. The V end lost 0 bases, the J end lost 2 bases, and 7 bases lay between the germline ends. Germline CDR1 reads MNHEY; CDR2 reads SVGEGT. This CDR3 contains 14 residues. The CDR3 bases are TGTGCCAGCAGTTACTCGTCCGCACAAGAGACCCAGTACTTC. It specifies CASSYSSAQETQYF.

The chain is built from TRBV28 and TRBJ1-1, with D tentatively TRBD1 (6 bases). The CDR3 loop spans 15 amino acids. The germline V and J ends were trimmed by 3 bases and 7 bases, with 18 bases remaining between them. CDR1 is MDHEN and CDR2 is SYDVKM in the germline V gene. CDR3 in amino acids: CASSLVQGRIVEAFF. The CDR3 DNA follows: TGTGCCAGCAGTTTGGTTCAGGGGCGTATAGTTGAAGCTTTCTTT.

The CDR3 here is CASSAGQQAFATNEKLFF. Here the CDR3 DNA reads TGTGCCAGCAGCGCGGGACAACAGGCCTTTGCAACTAATGAAAAACTGTTTTTT. This chain links TRBV7-9 with TRBJ1-4; a weak D match, TRBD1 (6 bases). Trimming removed 5 bases at V and 0 bases at J, with 19 bases between. The CDR3 contains 18 residues. Germline V gene lookup returns CDR1 SEHNR and CDR2 FQNEAQ (reference sequence). Drawing the rest from reference TRBV7-9 and TRBJ1-4, the complete variable domain is DTGVSQNPRHKITKRGQNVTFRCDPISEHNRLYWYRQTLGQGPEFLTYFQNEAQLEKSRLLSDRFSAERPKGSFSTLEIQRTEQGDSAMYLCASSAGQQAFATNEKLFFGSGTQLSVL.

The V gene is TRBV15, the J gene TRBJ2-3, with D possibly matching TRBD1 (5 bases). Germline V lookup: CDR1 LNHNV, CDR2 YYDKDF (reference sequence). The CDR3 totals 13 residues. V was trimmed by 1 base and J by 4 bases, leaving 6 bases between them. The CDR3 spells CATSRVRADTQYF. DNA for the CDR3: TGTGCCACCAGCAGAGTCAGGGCAGATACGCAGTATTTT.

This clonotype was found once. This chain uses TRBV5-1 with TRBJ2-5; D remains ambiguous. CDR3 length: 16 residues. The V and J ends lost 4 bases and 5 bases respectively, with 21 bases between them. Germline values: CDR1 SGHRS, CDR2 YFSETQ. The chain's CDR3 is CASSLGQVGLGETQYF. DNA of the CDR3: TGCGCCAGCAGCCTCGGGCAGGTCGGCTTGGGGGAGACCCAGTACTTC.

This rearrangement joins TRBV3-1 to TRBJ1-1, with 10 bases lining up with TRBD1. Trimming took 4 bases from V and 4 from J; bases not matched to a gene: 6. Germline loops: CDR1 LGHDT, CDR2 YNNKEL (reference sequence). The CDR3 is 15 residues long. CDR3: CASSPRTGGITEAFF. CDR3 nucleotides: TGTGCCAGCAGCCCGAGGACAGGGGGGATCACTGAAGCTTTCTTT.